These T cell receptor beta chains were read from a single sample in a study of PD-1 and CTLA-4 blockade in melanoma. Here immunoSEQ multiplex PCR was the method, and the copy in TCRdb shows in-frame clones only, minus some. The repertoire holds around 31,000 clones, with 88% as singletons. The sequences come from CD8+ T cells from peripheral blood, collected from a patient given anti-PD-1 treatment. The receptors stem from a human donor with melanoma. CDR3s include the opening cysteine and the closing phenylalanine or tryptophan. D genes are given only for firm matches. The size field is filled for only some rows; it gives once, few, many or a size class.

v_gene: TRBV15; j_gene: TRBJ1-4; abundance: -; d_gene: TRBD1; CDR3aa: CATSSGRREGTDNEKLFF; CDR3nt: TGTGCCACCAGCAGCGGACGCCGGGAAGGGACAGATAATGAAAAACTGTTTTTT
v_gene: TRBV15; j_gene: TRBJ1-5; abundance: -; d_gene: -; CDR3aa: CATSTSRGFDSNQPQHF; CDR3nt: TGTGCCACCAGCACCTCGAGGGGGTTTGATAGCAATCAGCCCCAGCATTTT
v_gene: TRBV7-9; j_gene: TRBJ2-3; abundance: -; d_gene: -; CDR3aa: CASLGTDTQYF; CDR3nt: TGTGCCAGCTTGGGAACAGATACGCAGTATTTT
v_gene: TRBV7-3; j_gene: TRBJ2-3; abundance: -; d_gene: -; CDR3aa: CASSPEGSDTQYF; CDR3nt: TGTGCCAGCAGCCCTGAAGGTTCAGATACGCAGTATTTT
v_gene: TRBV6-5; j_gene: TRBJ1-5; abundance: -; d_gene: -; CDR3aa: CASSFASDQPQHF; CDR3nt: TGTGCCAGCAGTTTCGCTTCTGATCAGCCCCAGCATTTT
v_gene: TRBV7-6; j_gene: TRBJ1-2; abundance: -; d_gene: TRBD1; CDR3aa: CASSIRQGADYGYTF; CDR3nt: TGTGCCAGCAGCATTCGACAGGGGGCGGATTATGGCTACACCTTC
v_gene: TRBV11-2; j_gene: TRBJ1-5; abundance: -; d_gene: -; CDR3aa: CASSLGPGAGRLNQPQHF; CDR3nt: TGTGCCAGCAGCCTAGGTCCGGGGGCAGGACGACTCAATCAGCCCCAGCATTTT
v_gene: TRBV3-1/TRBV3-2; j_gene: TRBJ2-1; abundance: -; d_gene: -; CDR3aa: CASSQGGLGPFF; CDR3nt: TGTGCCAGCAGCCAAGGCGGACTGGGGCCGTTCTTC
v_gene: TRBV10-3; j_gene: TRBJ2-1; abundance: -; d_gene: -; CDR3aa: CAISARIQTSSYNEQFF; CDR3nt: TGTGCCATCAGTGCCCGTATACAGACGAGCTCCTACAATGAGCAGTTCTTC
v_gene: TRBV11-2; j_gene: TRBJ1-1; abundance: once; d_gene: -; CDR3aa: CASSPSVGTEAFF; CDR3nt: TGTGCCAGCAGCCCCTCGGTGGGCACTGAAGCTTTCTTT
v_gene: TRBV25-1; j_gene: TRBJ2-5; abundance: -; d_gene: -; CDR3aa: CASSAGDQETQYF; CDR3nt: TGTGCCAGCAGTGCGGGTGACCAAGAGACCCAGTACTTC
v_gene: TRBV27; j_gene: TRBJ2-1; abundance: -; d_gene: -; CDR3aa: CASRLSSGADEQFF; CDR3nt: TGTGCCAGCAGGTTAAGTTCCGGGGCGGATGAGCAGTTCTTC
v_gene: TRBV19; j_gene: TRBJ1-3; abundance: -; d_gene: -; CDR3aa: CASSSAGRVGDTIYF; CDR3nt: TGTGCCAGTAGCTCGGCGGGCAGAGTTGGGGACACCATATATTTT
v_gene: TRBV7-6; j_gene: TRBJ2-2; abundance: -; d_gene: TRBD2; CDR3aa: CASSPSGGDTGELFF; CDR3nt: TGTGCCAGCAGCCCCTCTGGGGGGGACACCGGGGAGCTGTTTTTT
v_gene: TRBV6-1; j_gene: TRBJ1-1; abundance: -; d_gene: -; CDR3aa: CASSEWLSNTEAFF; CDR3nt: TGTGCCAGCAGTGAATGGCTCAGCAACACTGAAGCTTTCTTT
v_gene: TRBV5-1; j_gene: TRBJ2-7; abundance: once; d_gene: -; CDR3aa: CASSLEGGLGYEQYF; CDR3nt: TGCGCCAGCAGCTTGGAAGGGGGGCTAGGATACGAGCAGTACTTC
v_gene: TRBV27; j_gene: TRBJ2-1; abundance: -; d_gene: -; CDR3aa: CASSSVDGHGRYNEQFF; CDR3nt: TGTGCCAGCAGTTCCGTGGACGGCCATGGGAGATACAATGAGCAGTTCTTC
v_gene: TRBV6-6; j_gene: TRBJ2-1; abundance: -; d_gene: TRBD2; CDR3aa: CASSYSSGAYNEQFF; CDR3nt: TGTGCCAGCAGTTACTCGAGCGGGGCCTACAATGAGCAGTTCTTC
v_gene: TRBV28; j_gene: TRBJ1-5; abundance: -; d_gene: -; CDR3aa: CASSLSPQGQPQHF; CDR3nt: TGTGCCAGCAGTTTAAGTCCTCAGGGTCAGCCCCAGCATTTT
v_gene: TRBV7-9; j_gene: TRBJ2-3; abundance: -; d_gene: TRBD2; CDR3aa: CASSQSGLAGRGNTQYF; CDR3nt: TGTGCCAGCAGCCAAAGTGGACTAGCGGGGAGGGGAAATACGCAGTATTTT
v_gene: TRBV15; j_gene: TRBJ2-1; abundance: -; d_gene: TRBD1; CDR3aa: CATSRRDRVYNEQFF; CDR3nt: TGTGCCACCAGTCGCCGGGACAGGGTTTACAATGAGCAGTTCTTC
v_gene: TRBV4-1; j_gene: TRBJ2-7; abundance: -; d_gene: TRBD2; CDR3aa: CASSQDPGGGYEQYF; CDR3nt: TGCGCCAGCAGCCAAGATCCCGGGGGGGGCTACGAGCAGTACTTC
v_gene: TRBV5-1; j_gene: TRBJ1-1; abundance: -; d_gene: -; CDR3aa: CASSPLTSDTEAFF; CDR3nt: TGCGCCAGCAGCCCGCTGACATCCGACACTGAAGCTTTCTTT
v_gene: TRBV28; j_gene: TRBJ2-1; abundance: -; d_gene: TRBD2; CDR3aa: CASSQGLAGGPVYNEQFF; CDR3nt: TGTGCCAGCAGCCAGGGACTAGCGGGGGGGCCCGTCTACAATGAGCAGTTCTTC
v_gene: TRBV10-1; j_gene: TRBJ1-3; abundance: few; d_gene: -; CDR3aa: CASSEGLTSGNTIYF; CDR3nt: TGCGCCAGCAGTGAGGGGCTCACCTCTGGAAACACCATATATTTT
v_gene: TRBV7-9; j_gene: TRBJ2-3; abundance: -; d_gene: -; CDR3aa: CASSFEDSTDTQYF; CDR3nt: TGTGCCAGCAGCTTTGAGGACAGCACAGATACGCAGTATTTT
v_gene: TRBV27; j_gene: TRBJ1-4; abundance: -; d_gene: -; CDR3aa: CASTRGREANEKLFF; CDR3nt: TGTGCCAGCACCAGGGGAAGGGAAGCTAATGAAAAACTGTTTTTT
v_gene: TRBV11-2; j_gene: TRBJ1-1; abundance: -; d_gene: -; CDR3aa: CASSLAPFQSTEAFF; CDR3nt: TGTGCCAGCAGCTTAGCGCCCTTTCAGAGCACTGAAGCTTTCTTT
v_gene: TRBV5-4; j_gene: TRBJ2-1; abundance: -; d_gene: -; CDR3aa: CASSLVGDNEQFF; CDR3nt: TGTGCCAGCAGCTTGGTCGGGGACAATGAGCAGTTCTTC
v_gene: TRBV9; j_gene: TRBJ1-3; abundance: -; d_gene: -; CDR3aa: CASSVGGLSGNTIYF; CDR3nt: TGTGCCAGCAGCGTCGGGGGCCTCTCTGGAAACACCATATATTTT
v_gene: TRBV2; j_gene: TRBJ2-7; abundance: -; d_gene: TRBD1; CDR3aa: CASVDRAYEQYF; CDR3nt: TGTGCCAGCGTGGACAGGGCCTACGAGCAGTACTTC
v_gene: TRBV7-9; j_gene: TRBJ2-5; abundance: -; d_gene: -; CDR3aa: CASSLVETQYF; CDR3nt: TGTGCCAGCAGCTTAGTAGAGACCCAGTACTTC
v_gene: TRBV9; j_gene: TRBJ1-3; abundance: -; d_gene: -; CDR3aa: CASAGNTIYF; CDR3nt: TGTGCCAGCGCTGGAAACACCATATATTTT
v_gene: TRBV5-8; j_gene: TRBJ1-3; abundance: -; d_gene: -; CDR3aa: CASSIRGAGDTIYF; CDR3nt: TGTGCCAGCAGCATACGAGGGGCCGGAGACACCATATATTTT
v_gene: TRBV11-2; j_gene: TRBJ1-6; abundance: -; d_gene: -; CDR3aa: CASSLDYGRSYNSPLHF; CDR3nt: TGTGCCAGCAGCTTAGATTACGGACGGAGCTATAATTCACCCCTCCACTTT
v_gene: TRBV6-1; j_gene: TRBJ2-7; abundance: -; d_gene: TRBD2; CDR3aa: CATSVAGGHYEQYF; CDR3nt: TGTGCCACCTCTGTGGCGGGGGGACACTACGAGCAGTACTTC
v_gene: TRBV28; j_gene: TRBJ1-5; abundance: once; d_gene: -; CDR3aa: CASSFLNGFINQPQHF; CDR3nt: TGTGCCAGCAGTTTCTTGAACGGATTCATAAATCAGCCCCAGCATTTT
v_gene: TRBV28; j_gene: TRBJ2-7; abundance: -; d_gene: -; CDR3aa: CASSPRGSEQYF; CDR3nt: TGTGCCAGCAGTCCCCGTGGGAGCGAGCAGTACTTC
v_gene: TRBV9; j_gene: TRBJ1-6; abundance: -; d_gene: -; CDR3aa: CASSDTSNSPLHF; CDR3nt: TGTGCCAGCAGCGATACCTCCAATTCACCCCTCCACTTT
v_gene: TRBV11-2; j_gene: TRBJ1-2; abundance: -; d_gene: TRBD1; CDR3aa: CASSLVGTGGYGYTF; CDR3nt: TGTGCCAGCAGCTTAGTCGGGACAGGGGGCTATGGCTACACCTTC
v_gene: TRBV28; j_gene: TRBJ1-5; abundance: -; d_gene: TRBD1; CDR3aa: CASSTRGRVSNQPQHF; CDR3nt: TGTGCCAGCAGTACTAGGGGGCGCGTAAGCAATCAGCCCCAGCATTTT
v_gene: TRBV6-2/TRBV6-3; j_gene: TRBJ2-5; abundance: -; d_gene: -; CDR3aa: CASSPWGGYRGETQYF; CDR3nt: TGTGCCAGCAGTCCCTGGGGTGGCTACCGGGGGGAGACCCAGTACTTC
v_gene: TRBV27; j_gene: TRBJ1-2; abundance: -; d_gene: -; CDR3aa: CASSLGFNYGYTF; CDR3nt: TGTGCCAGCAGTTTAGGATTTAACTATGGCTACACCTTC
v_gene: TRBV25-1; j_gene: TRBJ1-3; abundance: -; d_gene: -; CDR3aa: CASSDTGNTIYF; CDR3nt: TGTGCCAGCAGTGACACGGGAAACACCATATATTTT
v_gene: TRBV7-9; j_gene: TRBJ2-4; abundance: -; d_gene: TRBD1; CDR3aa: CASRGQGIAKNIQYF; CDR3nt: TGTGCCAGCAGGGGACAGGGGATAGCCAAAAACATTCAGTACTTC
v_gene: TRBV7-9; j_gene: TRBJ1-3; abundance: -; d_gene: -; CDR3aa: CASSSPPGEGNTIYF; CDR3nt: TGTGCCAGCAGCTCCCCTCCGGGAGAAGGAAACACCATATATTTT
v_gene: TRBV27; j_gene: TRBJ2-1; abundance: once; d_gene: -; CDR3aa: CASSFNNEQFF; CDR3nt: TGTGCCAGCAGTTTCAACAATGAGCAGTTCTTC
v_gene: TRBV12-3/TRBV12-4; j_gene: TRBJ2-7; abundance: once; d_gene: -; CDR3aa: CASSVSGEQYF; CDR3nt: TGTGCCAGCAGTGTTTCGGGTGAGCAGTACTTC
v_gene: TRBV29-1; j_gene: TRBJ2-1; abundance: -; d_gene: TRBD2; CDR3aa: CSVVGLAGGHYNEQFF; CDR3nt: TGCAGCGTTGTGGGGCTTGCGGGGGGGCATTACAATGAGCAGTTCTTC
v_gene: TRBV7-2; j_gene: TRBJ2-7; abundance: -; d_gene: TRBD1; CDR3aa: CASSLPGQGGYEQYF; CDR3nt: TGTGCCAGCAGCTTACCGGGACAGGGGGGCTACGAGCAGTACTTC
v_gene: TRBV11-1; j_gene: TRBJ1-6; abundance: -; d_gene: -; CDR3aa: CASSLSSEESSPLHF; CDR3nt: TGTGCCAGCAGCTTAAGCTCGGAGGAAAGTTCACCCCTCCACTTT
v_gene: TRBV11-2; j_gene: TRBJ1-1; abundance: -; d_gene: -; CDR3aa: CASSLGVGNTEAFF; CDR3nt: TGTGCCAGCAGCTTAGGGGTGGGGAACACTGAAGCTTTCTTT
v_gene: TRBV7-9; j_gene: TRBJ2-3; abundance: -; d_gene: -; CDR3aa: CASSLGVADDTDTQYF; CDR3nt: TGTGCCAGCAGCTTAGGGGTAGCGGACGACACAGATACGCAGTATTTT